This T cell receptor beta chain is from a study of memory CD4+ T cells and cytomegalovirus serostatus. This CDR3 has 16 residues. Germline V gene data show CDR1 as SGDLS and CDR2 as YYNGEE. V lost 4 bases, J lost 0 bases, and 6 bases stayed unmatched. Single viable CD3+CD4+CD8-CD45RO+ cells were sorted as the memory CD4+ T cells. Here immunoSEQ multiplex PCR was the method, and the copy in TCRdb shows in-frame clones only, minus some. The sample lists some 59,000 clones, around 83% occurring once. Source material: memory CD4+ T cells from blood. This receptor was taken from an adult in good health and CMV-seronegative. J is TRBJ2-1 and V is TRBV9; 8 nucleotides agree with TRBD2. CDR3 sequence reads: CASSTLAGASYNEQFF. DNA of the CDR3: TGTGCCAGCAGCACCCTAGCGGGTGCCTCCTACAATGAGCAGTTCTTC. Based on the CDR3 plus reference TRBV9 and TRBJ2-1, the full variable domain is DSGVTQTPKHLITATGQRVTLRCSPRSGDLSVYWYQQSLDQGLQFLIQYYNGEERAKGNILERFSAQQFPDLHSELNLSSLELGDSALYFCASSTLAGASYNEQFFGPGTRLTVL.